The rows below give T cell receptor beta chains drawn from one sample of a study of T-cell memory formation after mild COVID-19. Each CDR3 protein gets one entry after TCRdb re-called the 5' RACE reads with MiXCR. This table holds 150,000 to 200,000 distinct CDR3 sequences, around 15% found once. Sequenced input: PBMCs or a T cell subset sorted from them (not recorded which). All receptors derive from an adult woman who had mild COVID-19 (a few samples of this study predate the infection). Cell type and time point are not known. CDR3s include the opening cysteine and the closing phenylalanine or tryptophan. D genes are given only for firm matches. Clone size, where shown, is once, few, many, or a class for clones that have expanded.

V gene,clone size,D gene,J gene,CDR3 length,CDR3 protein
TRBV3-1,.,TRBD1,TRBJ2-1,15,CASSPGTGPYNEQFF
TRBV7-2,few,TRBD2,TRBJ2-2,15,CASSPTSGRPGELFF
TRBV20-1,.,TRBD1,TRBJ1-1,13,CSARVDRGTEAFF
TRBV29-1,.,.,TRBJ2-7,14,CSVNAGTSTYEQYF
TRBV6-5,many,TRBD1,TRBJ2-7,14,CASSYRGPSYEQYF
TRBV4-1,.,.,TRBJ2-3,18,CASSQVVQTAFSTDTQYF
TRBV30,few,.,TRBJ2-1,15,CAWRNEGDNYNEQFF
TRBV7-2,.,.,TRBJ2-5,14,CASRQLGVEETQYF
TRBV11-2,many,TRBD1,TRBJ2-7,14,CASSTTGQPYEQYF
TRBV20-1,few,TRBD2,TRBJ2-7,15,CSARVLSGEGHEQYF